The 5 T cell receptor beta chains in this list originate from one sample, sequenced in a study of monozygotic twins with inflammatory bowel disease. TCRdb reprocessed the 5' RACE reads and reports one entry per CDR3 protein, with no DNA. The data include some 170,000 distinct CDR3 sequences; the top ten clones carry 2.4%. The specimen sequenced was blood. These receptors were taken from a human donor with ulcerative colitis or Crohn's disease, or a healthy co-twin of an affected twin (not recorded which).

The CDR3 protein is CATSEGGTGDRQETQYF. The V gene is TRBV24-1, the J gene TRBJ2-5; as DNA is missing, the TRBD1 call by TCRdb cannot be tested. The CDR3 is 17 amino acids. Germline CDR1 and CDR2: KGHDR and SFDVKD.

CDR3 sequence reads: CASSSRRRGYNSPLHF. This chain links TRBV5-6 with TRBJ1-6; TCRdb's D call of TRBD1 is untestable without DNA. Looked up from germline, CDR1 is SGHDT and CDR2 is YYEEEE. This CDR3 region has 16 residues.

The rearrangement links TRBV28 to TRBJ1-2; lacking DNA, the TRBD1 call made by TCRdb goes unchecked. The CDR3 length is 16 residues. Germline CDR1 is MDHEN and CDR2 is SYDVKM. The CDR3 sequence is CASSSSGTDLYYGYTF.

This sequence joins TRBV4-2 and TRBJ2-3; TCRdb designates TRBD2, a call that cannot be tested without DNA. The germline CDR1 and CDR2 sequences are LGHNA and YNFKEQ. This CDR3 spans 12 amino acids. CDR3 in amino acids: CASSRLAGTQYF.

The gene calls are TRBV20-1 and TRBJ2-7. The CDR3 is made up of 13 amino acids. The V gene's germline CDR1 is DFQATT and CDR2 SNEGSKA (reference sequence). The chain's CDR3 is CSARDLHSYEQYF.